The clone carrying this TCR beta chain was seen many times. Its target is unknown. The authors' processing: TCRs per sample had a median of roughly 93,000 and ranged from about 23,224 to 750,000. TCRdb used MiXCR to reprocess the RACE reads, holding one entry per CDR3 protein. The V and J calls shown here were made by TCRdb, not taken from the authors' results. There are a few hundred thousand distinct CDR3 sequences in the sample; over 6% occur only once, and over 5.5% lies in the top ten. Indicated time point: patch test 2, 6 weeks after DPC sensitization. As for treatment: therapeutic diphenylcyclopropenone sensitization with weekly scalp DPC. This sample is part of a study of human T cells and chemical hapten exposure. Study-level background: Upper-back patches of 0.01% DPC were read at 6 days.

Germline V lookup: CDR1 SGHTA, CDR2 FQGNSA. Trimming took off 3 bases at V and 3 bases at J, with 9 bases between the two ends. This CDR3 is 13 amino acids long. Study observations and caveats: Donors in the study had alopecia, meaning their immune response may differ from healthy people's.

The chain carries TRBV7-2 and TRBJ2-7; no clear D. This clonotype was obtained from a woman younger than 30 with alopecia areata. Some clones in this sample may be carry-over from other donors' samples. Here the sequenced sample was whole blood, taken in connection with sensitization to the hapten diphenylcyclopropenone (DPC). The CDR3 reads CASSFTRIYEQYF. DNA for the CDR3: TGTGCCAGCAGCTTCACGAGGATCTACGAGCAGTACTTC.